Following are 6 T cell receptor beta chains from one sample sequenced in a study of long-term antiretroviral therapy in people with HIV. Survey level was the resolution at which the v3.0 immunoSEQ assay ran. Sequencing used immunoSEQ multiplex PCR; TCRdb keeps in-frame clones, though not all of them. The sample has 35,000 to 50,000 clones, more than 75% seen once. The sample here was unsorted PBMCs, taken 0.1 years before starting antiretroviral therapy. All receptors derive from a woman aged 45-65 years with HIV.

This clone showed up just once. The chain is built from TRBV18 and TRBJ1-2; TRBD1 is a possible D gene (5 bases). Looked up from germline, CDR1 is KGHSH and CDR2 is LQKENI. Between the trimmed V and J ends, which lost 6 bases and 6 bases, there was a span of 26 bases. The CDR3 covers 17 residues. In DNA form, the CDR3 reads TGTGCCAGCTCGAGCAAAAGTGACAGCCCCGTCGTAAATGGCTACACCTTC. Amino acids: CASSSKSDSPVVNGYTF.

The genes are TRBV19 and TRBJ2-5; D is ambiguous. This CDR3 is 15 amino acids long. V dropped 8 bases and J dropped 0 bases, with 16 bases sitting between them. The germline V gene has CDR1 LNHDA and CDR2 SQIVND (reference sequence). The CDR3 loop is CASAPGPGYQETQYF. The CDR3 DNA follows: TGTGCCAGTGCTCCGGGCCCCGGGTACCAAGAGACCCAGTACTTC. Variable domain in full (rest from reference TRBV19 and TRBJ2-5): DGGITQSPKYLFRKEGQNVTLSCEQNLNHDAMYWYRQDPGQGLRLIYYSQIVNDFQKGDIAEGYSVSREKKESFPLTVTSAQKNPTAFYLCASAPGPGYQETQYFGPGTRLLVL.

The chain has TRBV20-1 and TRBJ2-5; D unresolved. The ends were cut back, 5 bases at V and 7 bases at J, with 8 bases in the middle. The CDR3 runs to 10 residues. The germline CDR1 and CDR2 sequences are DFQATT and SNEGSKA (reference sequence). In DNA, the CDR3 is TGCAGTGCTTTGAAGGGGACCCAGTACTTC. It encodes CSALKGTQYF.

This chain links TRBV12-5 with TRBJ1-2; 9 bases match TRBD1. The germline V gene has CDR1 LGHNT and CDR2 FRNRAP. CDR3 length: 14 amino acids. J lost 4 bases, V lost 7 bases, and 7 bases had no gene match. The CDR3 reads CASVRTGDTYGYTF. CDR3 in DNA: TGTGCTAGTGTCCGGACAGGGGATACCTATGGCTACACCTTC.

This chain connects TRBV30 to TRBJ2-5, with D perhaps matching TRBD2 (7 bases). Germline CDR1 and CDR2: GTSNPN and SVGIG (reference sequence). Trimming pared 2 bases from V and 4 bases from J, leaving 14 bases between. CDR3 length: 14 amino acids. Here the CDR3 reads CAWSTGLAVETQYF. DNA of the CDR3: TGTGCCTGGAGTACAGGGCTAGCGGTAGAGACCCAGTACTTC.

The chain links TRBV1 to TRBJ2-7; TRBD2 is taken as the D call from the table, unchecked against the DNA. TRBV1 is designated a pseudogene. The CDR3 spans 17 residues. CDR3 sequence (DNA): TGCACCAGCAGCCGTGGTAAGCGGGGGGCCCCACCCTACGAGCAGTACTTC. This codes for CTSSRGKRGAPPYEQYF.